These T cell receptor beta chains were read from a single sample in a study of blood T cell repertoires in COVID-19. Clones were read by immunoSEQ multiplex PCR, and TCRdb kept only the in-frame ones, dropping some. The repertoire has about 95,000 clones, about 87% of them found once; the top ten carry 17%. The specimen sequenced was peripheral blood. The receptors derive from a human donor in a cohort sampled during active COVID-19. Both conserved end residues are part of each CDR3. A D gene is named only where the DNA matches it firmly. Clone size is not always given. Where it is, it says once, few, many or a class for expanded clones.

J | V | size | D | CDR3 | DNA
TRBJ2-1 | TRBV11-1 | - | - | CASILASGDNEQFF | -
TRBJ2-1 | TRBV7-6 | few | TRBD1 | CASSLAPGQGYYNEQFF | TGTGCCAGCAGCTTAGCCCCGGGACAGGGGTACTACAATGAGCAGTTCTTC
TRBJ2-6 | TRBV30 | - | - | CAGGRGSGANVLTF | TGTGCCGGGGGGCGGGGGTCTGGGGCCAACGTCCTGACTTTC
TRBJ1-5 | TRBV7-2 | - | TRBD1 | CASSPEGQGLGQPQHF | TGTGCCAGCAGCCCCGAGGGACAGGGATTAGGGCAGCCCCAGCATTTT
TRBJ2-3 | TRBV28 | - | - | CASRRPTGTDTQYF | TGTGCCAGTCGTCGACCGACTGGCACAGATACGCAGTATTTT
TRBJ1-1 | TRBV10-2 | - | TRBD1 | CASSEPGDRASNTEAFF | TGCGCCAGCAGTGAGCCGGGGGACAGGGCATCGAACACTGAAGCTTTCTTT
TRBJ1-3 | TRBV6-5 | - | TRBD1 | CASRSGTGSGNTIYF | TGTGCCAGCAGATCCGGGACAGGGTCTGGAAACACCATATATTTT
TRBJ2-2 | TRBV28 | - | - | CASSFRLAGATGELFF | TGTGCCAGCAGTTTTCGGCTAGCAGGGGCTACCGGGGAGCTGTTTTTT
TRBJ1-5 | TRBV19 | - | - | CAIQPPGQPYQPQHF | TGTGCCATTCAGCCCCCGGGACAACCCTATCAGCCCCAGCATTTT
TRBJ1-1 | TRBV28 | - | - | CASSLQQAEAFF | TGTGCCAGCAGTTTACAACAGGCCGAAGCTTTCTTT
TRBJ1-2 | TRBV5-1 | - | - | CASSLEGTTNYGYTF | TGCGCCAGCAGCTTGGAAGGCACTACTAACTATGGCTACACCTTC
TRBJ1-1 | TRBV19 | few | - | CASSIYDWNTEAFF | TGTGCCAGTAGTATCTACGACTGGAACACTGAAGCTTTCTTT
TRBJ1-2 | TRBV6-1 | - | - | CASSEVGLRYGYTF | TGTGCCAGCAGTGAAGTCGGACTTAGGTATGGCTACACCTTC
TRBJ2-7 | TRBV11-2 | few | TRBD2 | CASSLTSGGGPYEQYF | TGTGCCAGCAGCCTAACTAGCGGGGGGGGTCCTTACGAGCAGTACTTC
TRBJ2-5 | TRBV7-2 | - | - | CASSPGSIQETQYF | TGTGCCAGCAGCCCCGGGAGTATCCAAGAGACCCAGTACTTC
TRBJ2-2 | TRBV6-2/TRBV6-3 | once | TRBD2 | CASSYSRGGHTGELFF | TGTGCCAGCAGTTACTCTCGGGGGGGCCACACCGGGGAGCTGTTTTTT
TRBJ2-5 | TRBV5-4 | - | TRBD1 | CASSIGDREETQYF | TGTGCCAGCAGCATAGGGGACAGGGAAGAGACCCAGTACTTC
TRBJ1-5 | TRBV5-6 | once | TRBD1 | CASSVGQGDQPQHF | TGTGCCAGCAGCGTGGGACAGGGGGATCAGCCCCAGCATTTT
TRBJ2-3 | TRBV11-2 | - | - | CASSKRGPTGDTQYF | TGTGCCAGCAGCAAACGAGGGCCTACCGGGGATACGCAGTATTTT
TRBJ2-2 | TRBV3-1/TRBV3-2 | - | TRBD1 | CASSGRGRTGELFF | TGTGCCAGCAGCGGCAGGGGGCGGACCGGGGAGCTGTTTTTT
TRBJ2-2 | TRBV19 | - | TRBD2 | CASRGRLAGEGTGELFF | TGTGCCAGTAGGGGTCGACTAGCGGGAGAAGGCACCGGGGAGCTGTTTTTT
TRBJ1-4 | TRBV9 | - | - | CASSRLDGGSEKLFF | TGTGCCAGCAGCCGCTTGGACGGAGGAAGTGAAAAACTGTTTTTT
TRBJ1-2 | TRBV6-2/TRBV6-3 | - | TRBD1 | CASSPRTGGFYGYTF | TGTGCCAGCAGCCCCCGGACAGGGGGTTTCTATGGCTACACCTTC
TRBJ1-6 | TRBV2 | - | - | CASSPTGRNSPLHF | TGTGCCAGCAGTCCGACAGGCCGAAATTCACCCCTCCACTTT
TRBJ2-7 | TRBV5-4 | - | - | CASSFAGEQYF | TGTGCCAGCAGCTTTGCAGGGGAGCAGTACTTC
TRBJ2-7 | TRBV12-5 | - | TRBD1 | CASGLILGTGKYEQYF | TGTGCTAGTGGTTTGATTTTGGGGACAGGTAAATACGAGCAGTACTTC
TRBJ1-4 | TRBV27 | once | - | CASSPGTTTNEKLFF | TGTGCCAGCAGTCCCGGGACAACAACTAATGAAAAACTGTTTTTT
TRBJ2-1 | TRBV5-4 | - | TRBD1 | CASSIGTAYNEQFF | TGTGCCAGCAGCATCGGGACAGCGTACAATGAGCAGTTCTTC
TRBJ2-6 | TRBV27 | - | - | CASRDSGSGANVLTF | TGTGCCAGCAGGGATTCAGGGTCTGGGGCCAACGTCCTGACTTTC
TRBJ2-3 | TRBV30 | - | TRBD1 | CAWSPGQGYTDTQYF | TGTGCCTGGAGTCCTGGACAGGGCTACACAGATACGCAGTATTTT
TRBJ1-5 | TRBV4-1 | - | - | CASSQDVNSNQPQHF | TGCGCCAGCAGCCAAGATGTCAATAGCAATCAGCCCCAGCATTTT
TRBJ2-1 | TRBV28 | - | TRBD2 | CASSILAGAINEQFF | TGTGCCAGCAGTATACTAGCGGGGGCCATTAATGAGCAGTTCTTC
TRBJ1-1 | TRBV7-2 | - | - | CASSFRGSGGEAFF | TGTGCCAGCAGCTTTAGGGGTTCGGGGGGTGAAGCTTTCTTT
TRBJ1-6 | TRBV27 | - | - | CASSYWGPQAPLHF | TGTGCCAGCAGTTACTGGGGGCCACAAGCACCCCTCCACTTT
TRBJ2-3 | TRBV4-1 | - | TRBD2 | CASSHGAGRSTDTQYF | TGCGCCAGCAGCCACGGAGCGGGGAGGAGCACAGATACGCAGTATTTT
TRBJ1-3 | TRBV18 | - | - | CASSRTGAGNTIYF | TGTGCCAGCTCCCGGACGGGGGCTGGAAACACCATATATTTT
TRBJ1-1 | TRBV29-1 | - | - | CSVARGNTEAFF | TGCAGCGTTGCCAGGGGGAACACTGAAGCTTTCTTT
TRBJ1-1 | TRBV7-2 | - | - | CASSLVRGVGNTEAFF | TGTGCCAGCAGCTTAGTTCGGGGGGTAGGGAACACTGAAGCTTTCTTT
TRBJ1-2 | TRBV5-1 | once | TRBD1 | CASSPGQGVYGYTF | TGCGCCAGCAGCCCGGGACAGGGGGTCTATGGCTACACCTTC
TRBJ2-1 | TRBV19 | - | TRBD1 | CASSDWTGSNEQFF | TGTGCCAGTAGTGACTGGACAGGGTCAAATGAGCAGTTCTTC
TRBJ1-5 | TRBV6-4 | few | TRBD1 | CASSGPGQGSQPQHF | TGTGCCAGCAGTGGACCGGGACAGGGAAGTCAGCCCCAGCATTTT
TRBJ1-1 | TRBV10-1 | many | - | CASSESRTDMNTEAFF | TGCGCCAGCAGTGAGTCGAGGACAGACATGAACACTGAAGCTTTCTTT
TRBJ2-7 | TRBV7-9 | few | - | CASSLGQAYYEQYF | TGTGCCAGCAGCTTAGGGCAGGCATACTACGAGCAGTACTTC
TRBJ1-5 | TRBV5-1 | - | - | CASSSTGSEQPQHF | TGCGCCAGCAGCTCAACAGGGTCAGAGCAGCCCCAGCATTTT
TRBJ1-6 | TRBV6-6 | - | - | CASSYDRQNSPLHF | TGTGCCAGCAGTTACGACAGACAGAATTCACCCCTCCACTTT
TRBJ1-4 | TRBV18 | - | TRBD1 | CASSPDRVNEKLFF | TGTGCCAGCTCACCGGACAGGGTTAACGAAAAACTGTTTTTT
TRBJ2-1 | TRBV9 | - | TRBD1 | CASSVGTGSSYNEQFF | TGTGCCAGCAGCGTGGGGACAGGGAGCTCCTACAATGAGCAGTTCTTC
TRBJ1-5 | TRBV29-1 | few | - | CSVEFDVNQPQHF | TGCAGCGTGGAGTTCGACGTAAATCAGCCCCAGCATTTT
TRBJ1-2 | TRBV30 | - | - | CAWSGTSVLYGYTF | TGTGCCTGGAGTGGGACATCCGTCCTCTATGGCTACACCTTC
TRBJ2-7 | TRBV7-2 | - | - | CASSLGGPVGREQYF | TGTGCCAGCAGCTTAGGAGGCCCGGTTGGTAGGGAGCAGTACTTC
TRBJ1-3 | TRBV6-5 | - | - | CASSYDSRPGNTIYF | TGTGCCAGCAGTTACGATTCCAGGCCCGGAAACACCATATATTTT
TRBJ2-1 | TRBV7-9 | - | TRBD2 | CASSLAGGPYNEQFF | TGTGCCAGCAGCTTGGCGGGGGGTCCTTACAATGAGCAGTTCTTC
TRBJ1-2 | TRBV7-8 | - | - | CASSLANINNGYTF | TGTGCCAGCAGCTTAGCGAACATCAACAATGGCTACACCTTC